Below, 30 T cell receptor beta chains from the same sample are listed, as sequenced in a study of blood T cell repertoires in COVID-19. The repertoire was sequenced with immunoSEQ multiplex PCR; TCRdb's copy has only in-frame clones and lacks some. The sample consists of 300,000 to 350,000 clones, 80% to 90% of them appearing once. The sequencing input was PBMCs or T cells enriched from blood (not recorded which). These receptors all come from a woman aged 18-29 years who had recovered from COVID-19.

The sample holds one count of this clone. The V and J genes are TRBV7-6 and TRBJ2-1, with 14 bases aligning to TRBD2. The V gene's germline CDR1 is SGHVS and CDR2 FNYEAQ. Trimming cost V 5 bases and J 6 bases; bases outside gene matches: 6. The CDR3 runs 16 residues. The CDR3 sequence is CASSPRLAGGSNEQFF. The CDR3, as DNA: TGTGCCAGCAGCCCACGACTAGCGGGGGGGTCCAATGAGCAGTTCTTC.

This chain joins TRBV4-2 and TRBJ2-1, with 9 bases matching TRBD2. Losses at the gene ends were 4 bases for V and 8 bases for J; bases not matched to a gene: 12. CDR1 is LGHNA and CDR2 is YNFKEQ in the germline V gene. There are 16 residues in the CDR3. Here the CDR3 reads CASSLGGGAVVDEQFF. In DNA, the CDR3 is TGTGCCAGCAGCCTAGGCGGGGGGGCAGTGGTTGATGAGCAGTTCTTC.

The V call is TRBV7-5, the J call TRBJ1-2; the tabulated D call, TRBD1, remains unverified against the DNA. TRBV7-5 is classified as a pseudogene. This CDR3 region has 18 residues. CDR3: CVRSLGLGQPTPNYGYTF. CDR3 bases: TGTGTCAGAAGCTTAGGTTTGGGACAGCCAACCCCAAACTATGGCTACACCTTC.

This chain uses TRBV7-3 with TRBJ2-1; the match to TRBD2 covers 13 bases. V trimming: 5 bases; J trimming: 7 bases; junction bases outside the gene matches: 5. The CDR3 runs 15 residues. The germline gives CDR1 SGHTA, CDR2 FQGTGA. CDR3 nucleotides: TGTGCCAGCAGCACCACGGGACTAGCGGGGAATGAGCAGTTCTTC. Residues: CASSTTGLAGNEQFF.

Here the CDR3 DNA reads TGTGCCAGCGGACGACAGGGGGGAGAGACCCAGTACTTC. This codes for CASGRQGGETQYF. V is TRBV2 and J is TRBJ2-5; 9 bases are shared with TRBD1. CDR3 length equals 13 residues. Germline V gives CDR1 SNHLY, CDR2 FYNNEI. V lost 8 bases and J lost 4; bases outside the gene matches: 5. Variable domain in full (rest from reference TRBV2 and TRBJ2-5): EPEVTQTPSHQVTQMGQEVILRCVPISNHLYFYWYRQILGQKVEFLVSFYNNEISEKSEIFDDQFSVERPDGSNFTLKIRSTKLEDSAMYFCASGRQGGETQYFGPGTRLLVL.

This chain joins TRBV27 and TRBJ2-5; 8 bases align to TRBD2. Trimming cost V 3 bases and J 1 base; bases outside gene matches: 10. The germline gives CDR1 MNHEY, CDR2 SMNVEV (reference sequence). The CDR3 is 17 residues long. CDR3 DNA sequence: TGTGCCAGCAGTTTTGGGTGGGCTAGCGGGCGCCAAGAGACCCAGTACTTC. Its translation: CASSFGWASGRQETQYF.

The sample holds one count of this clone. This chain uses TRBV4-3 with TRBJ2-2; 7 bases are a match to TRBD1. The CDR3 extends over 18 amino acids. Germline values: CDR1 LGHNA, CDR2 YSLEER. The V segment lost 5 bases and the J segment 2 bases; nucleotides outside the gene matches: 14. The CDR3 coding sequence is TGCGCCAGCAGCGGGTCTTCCGCGACAGGGTCCAACACCGGGGAGCTGTTTTTT. Amino acids: CASSGSSATGSNTGELFF.

This clone was detected once. The V gene is TRBV7-6, the J gene TRBJ1-1, with D possibly TRBD1 on 6 matching bases. Germline CDR1 reads SGHVS; CDR2 reads FNYEAQ. CDR3 length equals 15 residues. V was shortened by 5 bases and J by 4 bases, with 17 bases between the two germline ends. The CDR3 here is CASSNRPGEGTEAFF. Written as DNA, the CDR3 is TGTGCCAGCAGCAACCGACCAGGGGAGGGCACTGAAGCTTTCTTT.

The CDR3 is CASSFGRVSSEAFF. CDR3 nucleotides: TGTGCCAGCAGCTTCGGCAGGGTGAGTTCTGAAGCTTTCTTT. The chain uses TRBV5-5 and TRBJ1-1; TRBD1 is a possible D gene (5 bases). V dropped 2 bases and J dropped 6 bases, with 14 bases sitting between them. The germline V gene has CDR1 SGHKS and CDR2 YYEKEE (reference sequence). The CDR3 extends over 14 amino acids.

CDR3 sequence (DNA): TGTGCCAGCAGAGACCTTGATAGCCACGAGCAGTACTTC. Its translation is CASRDLDSHEQYF. The chain has TRBV2 and TRBJ2-7; D is ambiguous. V lost 6 bases and J lost 5, with 14 bases in between. The CDR3 has 13 amino acids. Germline CDR1 is SNHLY and CDR2 is FYNNEI.

In its sample, this clone was seen many times. The chain couples TRBV4-2 to TRBJ1-2; 8 bases are shared with TRBD1. After removal of 0 bases from V and 6 bases from J, the junction contained 6 bases not matched to a gene. The CDR3 loop spans 15 amino acids. The germline gives CDR1 LGHNA, CDR2 YNFKEQ. CDR3 amino acids: CASSQDWTGRHGYTF. CDR3 DNA: TGTGCCAGCAGCCAAGATTGGACAGGGAGACATGGCTACACCTTC.

CDR3 nucleotide sequence: TGCGCCAGCAGCCCCAGGGCAACTAATGAAAAACTGTTTTTT. It is translated as CASSPRATNEKLFF. This rearrangement joins TRBV5-1 to TRBJ1-4; possible D gene TRBD1, 5 bases. Germline loops: CDR1 SGHRS, CDR2 YFSETQ. V was trimmed by 4 bases and J by 0 bases, leaving 7 bases between them. This CDR3 spans 14 amino acids.

CDR3 sequence: CASSSDSSAPGEQFF. CDR3 DNA: TGTGCCAGCAGCTCAGACTCGTCCGCGCCTGGGGAGCAGTTCTTC. The V and J genes are TRBV7-9 and TRBJ2-1; D unclear. This CDR3 is 15 amino acids long. The V gene lost 4 bases and the J gene lost 10 bases, with 20 bases spanning the gap. Looked up from germline, CDR1 is SEHNR and CDR2 is FQNEAQ (reference sequence).

The J gene is TRBJ1-5, the V gene TRBV10-3, with D possibly matching TRBD1 (6 bases). The CDR3 consists of 17 residues. V lost 10 bases to trimming and J lost 1 base, with 23 bases between them. Per germline, CDR1 ENHRY and CDR2 SYGVKD. Here the CDR3 reads CATLGNPRDKSNQPQHF. The DNA for the CDR3 is TGTGCCACCTTAGGGAACCCGAGGGACAAAAGCAATCAGCCCCAGCATTTT.

This chain connects TRBV28 to TRBJ1-1; D may be TRBD1 (5 bases). The germline V and J ends were trimmed by 4 bases and 6 bases, with 21 bases remaining between them. Germline CDR1 and CDR2: MDHEN and SYDVKM. The CDR3 has 16 residues. CDR3 protein: CASSWTTATPKAEAFF. In DNA form, the CDR3 reads TGTGCCAGCAGTTGGACAACGGCAACCCCGAAGGCTGAAGCTTTCTTT.

This chain uses TRBV28 with TRBJ2-7, with 7 bases matching TRBD1. After removal of 10 bases from V and 4 bases from J, the junction contained 7 bases not matched to a gene. This CDR3 region has 12 residues. Germline CDR1 MDHEN, CDR2 SYDVKM. Here the CDR3 reads CATHRQGYEQYF. CDR3 nucleotides: TGTGCCACCCATAGACAGGGATACGAGCAGTACTTC.

This clone was seen a handful of times. The chain uses TRBV7-2 and TRBJ1-5, with TRBD1 as a possible D gene (6 bases). Trimming removed 3 bases from V and 3 bases from J, with 12 bases in between. The CDR3 is made up of 15 amino acids. Per the germline V gene, CDR1 is SGHTA and CDR2 is FQGNSA. In DNA form, the CDR3 reads TGTGCCAGCAGCTTCCGGGGGGGGCACAATCAGCCCCAGCATTTT. This encodes CASSFRGGHNQPQHF.

This rearrangement joins TRBV29-1 to TRBJ2-3; 11 bases line up with TRBD2. The CDR3 spans 16 residues. V gave up 4 bases and J gave up 3 bases; unmatched junction bases: 9. Germline V CDR1 and CDR2: SQVTM, ANQGSEA. This CDR3 reads CSVVVGTSGRTDTQYF. CDR3 in DNA: TGCAGCGTTGTTGTTGGGACTAGCGGAAGAACAGATACGCAGTATTTT.

The rearrangement links TRBV4-3 to TRBJ1-6; 8 bases fit TRBD1. The CDR3 runs to 15 residues. Germline values: CDR1 LGHNA, CDR2 YSLEER. J gave up 9 bases and V 0 bases, and 4 bases lay outside the gene matches. The CDR3 protein is CASSQDRQGSSPLHF. The CDR3 DNA sequence: TGCGCCAGCAGCCAAGATCGACAGGGGAGTTCACCCCTCCACTTT.

The CDR3 sequence: CASSSLDTQYF. CDR3 bases: TGTGCCAGCAGCTCCCTAGATACGCAGTATTTT. The J gene is TRBJ2-3, the V gene TRBV12-3 or TRBV12-4, with D hard to call. The CDR3 length is 11 residues. V was cut by 6 bases and J by 5 bases, with 6 bases left in between.

The V call is TRBV28, the J call TRBJ2-7; D might be TRBD1 (6 bases). The V gene lost 6 bases and the J gene lost 2 bases, with 14 bases spanning the gap. CDR1 is MDHEN and CDR2 is SYDVKM in the germline V gene. This CDR3 has 14 amino acids. The CDR3 loop reads CASRFGQSTYEQYF. The CDR3, as DNA: TGTGCCAGCAGGTTTGGACAGTCCACCTACGAGCAGTACTTC.

The CDR3 DNA sequence: TGTGCCAGTAGCCCCGCGGAGGGATACGAGCAGTACTTC. This encodes CASSPAEGYEQYF. The chain carries TRBV19 and TRBJ2-7, with D possibly being TRBD2 (6 bases). CDR1 LNHDA and CDR2 SQIVND come from the germline V gene (reference sequence). V was trimmed by 6 bases and J by 4 bases, leaving 13 bases between them. The CDR3 has 13 residues.

The table lists this clone with a few counts. The rearrangement uses TRBV28 and TRBJ1-5, with D tentatively TRBD1 (5 bases). CDR1 and CDR2 (germline): MDHEN, SYDVKM. V shed 3 bases and J shed 6 bases, with 6 bases lying between them. The CDR3 contains 12 residues. CDR3 in amino acids: CASSLTVQPQHF. The CDR3 DNA reads TGTGCCAGCAGTTTGACAGTTCAGCCCCAGCATTTT. Full variable domain (outside the CDR3, taken from reference TRBV28 and TRBJ1-5): DVKVTQSSRYLVKRTGEKVFLECVQDMDHENMFWYRQDPGLGLRLIYFSYDVKMKEKGDIPEGYSVSREKKERFSLILESASTNQTSMYLCASSLTVQPQHFGDGTRLSIL.

The chain uses TRBV5-1 and TRBJ1-1, with TRBD1 matching 7 bases. With 3 bases clipped from V and 1 base from J, the junction kept 3 bases outside the gene matches. The V gene's germline CDR1 is SGHRS and CDR2 YFSETQ. This CDR3 comprises 14 residues. For the CDR3, the DNA is TGCGCCAGCAGCTCGACAGGGCAGAACACTGAAGCTTTCTTT. Translated: CASSSTGQNTEAFF.

J is TRBJ1-2 and V is TRBV3-1 (or the pseudogene TRBV3-2); possible D gene TRBD1, 5 bases. From germline, CDR1 is LGHDT and CDR2 YNNKEL (reference sequence). The V gene lost 4 bases and the J gene lost 0 bases, with 15 bases spanning the gap. This CDR3 spans 16 amino acids. The CDR3 DNA reads as TGTGCCAGCAGCCTCCTCTCGGGCAGGGCTAACTATGGCTACACCTTC. As protein: CASSLLSGRANYGYTF.

This chain links TRBV28 with TRBJ1-6; tentatively, D is TRBD1 (6 bases). The CDR3 extends over 16 amino acids. Germline-derived CDR1 and CDR2 are MDHEN and SYDVKM. V was pared by 10 bases and J by 0 bases, with 16 bases between. CDR3 loop: CAIKTGASSYNSPLHF. CDR3 nucleotides: TGTGCCATCAAGACAGGAGCAAGCTCCTATAATTCACCCCTCCACTTT.

This clone was observed a single time. The chain couples TRBV7-6 to TRBJ2-1; D is ambiguous. There are 15 residues in the CDR3. V lost 1 base, J lost 5 bases, and 12 bases lay in between. Germline loops: CDR1 SGHVS, CDR2 FNYEAQ. The CDR3 loop is CASSLGHNRDNEQFF. CDR3 DNA: TGTGCCAGCAGCTTAGGTCATAATCGGGACAATGAGCAGTTCTTC.

This chain connects TRBV30 to TRBJ1-6, with D perhaps TRBD1 (6 bases). The CDR3 has 13 amino acids. Per germline, CDR1 GTSNPN and CDR2 SVGIG (reference sequence). V gave up 4 bases and J gave up 5 bases, with 9 bases separating them. The CDR3 region has the DNA TGTGCCTGGAACAGGGATGATAATTCACCCCTCCACTTT. It translates to CAWNRDDNSPLHF.

This chain links TRBV27 with TRBJ2-1; a possible D gene is TRBD1 (5 bases). The CDR3 runs to 14 residues. V was shortened by 5 bases and J by 2 bases, with 10 bases between the two germline ends. The germline CDR1 and CDR2 sequences are MNHEY and SMNVEV (reference sequence). This chain's CDR3 is CASSPQGTYNEQFF. CDR3 DNA: TGTGCCAGCAGTCCCCAGGGTACCTACAATGAGCAGTTCTTC.

The rearrangement links TRBV19 to TRBJ1-4, with TRBD1 as a possible D gene (5 bases). Germline V lookup: CDR1 LNHDA, CDR2 SQIVND (reference sequence). Trimming removed 5 bases from V and 5 bases from J, with 18 bases in between. The length of the CDR3 is 16 residues. CDR3 bases: TGTGCCAGTAGTTGGGGGGTTGCAGTCCGGAATGAAAAACTGTTTTTT. Translating it yields CASSWGVAVRNEKLFF.